This T cell receptor beta chain appears in the sequencing data of a study of identical twins. TCRdb re-analysed the 5' RACE reads in MiXCR, keeping a single row per CDR3 protein. The table includes 1.5 million to 2 million distinct CDR3 sequences, around 29% detected once. CDR3 length equals 13 residues. Trimming left V 3 bases short and J 4 bases short, with 9 bases between. CDR1 is MGHDK and CDR2 is SYGVNS in the germline V gene. The sequenced material came from cord blood. The chain combines TRBV25-1 with TRBJ1-2; maybe TRBD1 (5 bases). The TCR originated in a newborn girl in good health. The DNA of the CDR3 is TGTGCCAGCAGTGACGGGGGGACCTATGGCTACACCTTC. Translating gives CASSDGGTYGYTF.